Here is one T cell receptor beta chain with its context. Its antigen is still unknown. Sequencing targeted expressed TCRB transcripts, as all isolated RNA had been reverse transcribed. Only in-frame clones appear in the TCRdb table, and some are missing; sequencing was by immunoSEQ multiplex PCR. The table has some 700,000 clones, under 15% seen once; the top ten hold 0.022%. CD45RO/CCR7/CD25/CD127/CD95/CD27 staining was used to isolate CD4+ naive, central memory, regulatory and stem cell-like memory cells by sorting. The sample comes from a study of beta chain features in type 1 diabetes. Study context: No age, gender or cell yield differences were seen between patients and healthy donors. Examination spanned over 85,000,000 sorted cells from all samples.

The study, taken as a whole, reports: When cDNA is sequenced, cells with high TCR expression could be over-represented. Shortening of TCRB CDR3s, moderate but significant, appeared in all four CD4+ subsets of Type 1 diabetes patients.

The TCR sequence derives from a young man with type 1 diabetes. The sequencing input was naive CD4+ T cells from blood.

The CDR3 region is CASSTSGGTDTQYF. The CDR3 DNA follows: TGTGCCAGCAGTACTAGCGGGGGGACAGATACGCAGTATTTT. V usage is TRBV6-1 and J usage is TRBJ2-3, with 12 bases identical to TRBD2. The CDR3 sequence is 14 residues long. V was pared by 5 bases and J by 3 bases, with 0 bases of the junction left unmatched. Germline CDR1 and CDR2: MNHNS and SASEGT.